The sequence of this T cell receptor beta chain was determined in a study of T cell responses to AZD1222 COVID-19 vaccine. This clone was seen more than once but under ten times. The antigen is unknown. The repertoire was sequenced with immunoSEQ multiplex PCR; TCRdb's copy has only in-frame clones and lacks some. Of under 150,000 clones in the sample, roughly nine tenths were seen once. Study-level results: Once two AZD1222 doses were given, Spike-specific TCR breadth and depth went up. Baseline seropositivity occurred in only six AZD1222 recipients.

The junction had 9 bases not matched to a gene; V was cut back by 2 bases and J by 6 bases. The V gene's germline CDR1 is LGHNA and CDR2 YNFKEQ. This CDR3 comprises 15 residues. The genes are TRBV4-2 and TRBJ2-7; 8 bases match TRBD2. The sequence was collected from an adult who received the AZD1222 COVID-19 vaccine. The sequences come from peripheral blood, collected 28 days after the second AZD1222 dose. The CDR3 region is CASSQQRTSHSEQYF. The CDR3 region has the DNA TGTGCCAGCAGCCAACAAAGGACTAGCCATTCCGAGCAGTACTTC.